This T cell receptor (beta chain) was sequenced for a study of vaccination effects on CD4 cells after COVID-19. The wider study: The vaccine given was either BNT162b2 or mRNA-1273, in two doses.

Trimming cost V 5 bases and J 3 bases, with 7 bases left between them. Germline values: CDR1 LNHDA, CDR2 SQIVND (reference sequence). This CDR3 is built from 12 residues. Notes on this clone: As yet, its antigen is unknown.

Scientists isolated CD4+ T cells after a roughly 10-day culture period ended. Absence of prior SARS-CoV-2 infection characterized the vaccine recipients, who showed negative nucleocapsid antibodies. In the cultures, half the medium was exchanged for IL-2 medium on days 3 and 7. Study results and caveats: The study found marked clonal contraction of infection- and vaccine-induced clones late after vaccination.

Profiling relied on immunoSEQ multiplex PCR, and the TCRdb table lists in-frame clones only, not all of them. The sample consists of about 76,000 clones, more than 70% of them appearing once. The source of this sequence is a human donor who received a COVID-19 vaccine. J is TRBJ1-2 and V is TRBV19, with D perhaps matching TRBD1 (5 bases). The sequences come from CD4+ T cells from PBMCs cultured without peptide, collected before COVID-19 vaccination. CDR3 nucleotides: TGTGCCAGTAGTCTGGGGGACTATGGCTACACCTTC. It translates to CASSLGDYGYTF.